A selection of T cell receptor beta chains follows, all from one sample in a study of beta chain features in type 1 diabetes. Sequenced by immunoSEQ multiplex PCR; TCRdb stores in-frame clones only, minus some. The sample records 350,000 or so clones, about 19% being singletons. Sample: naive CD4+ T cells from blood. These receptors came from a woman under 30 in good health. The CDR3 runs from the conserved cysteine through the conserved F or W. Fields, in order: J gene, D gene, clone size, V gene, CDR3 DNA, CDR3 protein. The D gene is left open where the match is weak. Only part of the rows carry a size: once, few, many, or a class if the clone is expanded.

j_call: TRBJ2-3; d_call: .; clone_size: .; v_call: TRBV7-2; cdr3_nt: TGTGCCAGCAGCTTTCTAACTGCCGGGAGAGATACGCAGTATTTT; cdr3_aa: CASSFLTAGRDTQYF
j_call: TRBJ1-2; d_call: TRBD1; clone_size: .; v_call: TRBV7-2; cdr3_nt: TGTGCCAGCAGCTCCCGGGACAGTAACTATGGCTACACCTTC; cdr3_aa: CASSSRDSNYGYTF
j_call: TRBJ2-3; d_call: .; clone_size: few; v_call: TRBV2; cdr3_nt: TGTGCCAGCAGTGAGCGGCTCACCACAGATACGCAGTATTTT; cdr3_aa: CASSERLTTDTQYF
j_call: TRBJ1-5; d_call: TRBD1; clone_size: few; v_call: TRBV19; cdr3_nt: TGTGCCAGTAGTTACAGGGGCAGCAATCAGCCCCAGCATTTT; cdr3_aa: CASSYRGSNQPQHF
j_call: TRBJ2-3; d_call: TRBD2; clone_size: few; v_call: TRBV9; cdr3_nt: TGTGCCAGCAGCGTGTGGGGTTCGGCGGGAGTGTCAGATACGCAGTATTTT; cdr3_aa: CASSVWGSAGVSDTQYF
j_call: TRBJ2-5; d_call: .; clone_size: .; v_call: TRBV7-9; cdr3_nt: TGTGCCAGCAGCTTAACAGATGGCGGGGAGACCCAGTACTTC; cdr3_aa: CASSLTDGGETQYF
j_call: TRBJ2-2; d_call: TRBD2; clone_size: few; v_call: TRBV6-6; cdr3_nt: TGTGCCAGCAGGCTAGCGGGGGGGCCGGGAGGGGAGCTGTTTTTT; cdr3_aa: CASRLAGGPGGELFF
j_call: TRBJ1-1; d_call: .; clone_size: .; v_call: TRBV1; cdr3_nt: TGCACCAGCAGCCAAGAGGTTAGCGAGAACACTGAAGCTTTCTTT; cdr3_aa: CTSSQEVSENTEAFF
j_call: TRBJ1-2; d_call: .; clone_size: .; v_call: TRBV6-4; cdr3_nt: TGTGCCAGCAGTGCCGAGGGCGCAGGCTACACCTTC; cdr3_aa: CASSAEGAGYTF
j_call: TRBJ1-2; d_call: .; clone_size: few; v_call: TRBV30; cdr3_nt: TGTGCCTGGAGTCATCCTCCGGGAGGCTACACCTTC; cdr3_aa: CAWSHPPGGYTF
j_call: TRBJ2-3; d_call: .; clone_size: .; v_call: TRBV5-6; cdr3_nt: TGTGCCAGCAGCCACGGGGGGCAGAGAGATACGCAGTATTTT; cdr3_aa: CASSHGGQRDTQYF
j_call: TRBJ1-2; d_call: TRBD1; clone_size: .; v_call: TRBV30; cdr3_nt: TGTGCCCGGAGACCACCGGGACAGGGGCTGAACTATGGCTACACCTTC; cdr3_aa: CARRPPGQGLNYGYTF
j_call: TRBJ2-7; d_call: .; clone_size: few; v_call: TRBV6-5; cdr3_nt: TGTGCCAGCAGTTACTCGAGTGCGGGGTACTACGAGCAGTACTTC; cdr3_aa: CASSYSSAGYYEQYF
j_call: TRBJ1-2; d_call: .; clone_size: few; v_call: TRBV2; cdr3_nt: TGTGCCAGCAGTTTAACAGGAGAGCCATACTATGGCTACACCTTC; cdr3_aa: CASSLTGEPYYGYTF
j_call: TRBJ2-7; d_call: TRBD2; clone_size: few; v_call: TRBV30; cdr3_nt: TGTGCCTGGATGCCCGCTAGCGGGTACCCCTACGAGCAGTACTTC; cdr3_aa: CAWMPASGYPYEQYF
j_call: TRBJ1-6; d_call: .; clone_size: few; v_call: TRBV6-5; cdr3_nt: TGTGCCAGCAGATTCCAACAGGAATCACCCCTCCACTTT; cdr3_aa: CASRFQQESPLHF
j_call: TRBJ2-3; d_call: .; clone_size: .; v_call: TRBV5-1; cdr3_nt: TGCGCCAGCACAGGGTCGGGAGCAGATACGCAGTATTTT; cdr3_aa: CASTGSGADTQYF
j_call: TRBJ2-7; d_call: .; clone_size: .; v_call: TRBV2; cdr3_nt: TGTGCCAGCAGTCTCGCCAGGGTGGGGGGAGGCGACGAGCAGTACTTC; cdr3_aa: CASSLARVGGGDEQYF
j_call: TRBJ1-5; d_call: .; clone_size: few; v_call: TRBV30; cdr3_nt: TGTGCCTGGAGTGTACTAGAGCGGCAGCCCCAGCATTTT; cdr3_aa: CAWSVLERQPQHF
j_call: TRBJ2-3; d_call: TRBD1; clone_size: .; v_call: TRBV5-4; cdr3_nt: TGTGCCAGCAGCAGAGGGACAGGGTTCGGCACAGATACGCAGTATTTT; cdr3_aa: CASSRGTGFGTDTQYF
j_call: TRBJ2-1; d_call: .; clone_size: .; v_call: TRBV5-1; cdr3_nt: TGCGCCAGCAGCTTCCCCAGGAACAATGAGCAGTTCTTC; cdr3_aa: CASSFPRNNEQFF
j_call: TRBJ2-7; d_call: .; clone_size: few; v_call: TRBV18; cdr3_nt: TGTGCCAGCTCGGAGGGGAACCCCTACGAGCAGTACTTC; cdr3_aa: CASSEGNPYEQYF
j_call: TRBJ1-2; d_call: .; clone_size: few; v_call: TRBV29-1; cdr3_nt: TGCAGCGTTGAGTACGGGGAAAACTATGGCTACACCTTC; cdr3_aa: CSVEYGENYGYTF
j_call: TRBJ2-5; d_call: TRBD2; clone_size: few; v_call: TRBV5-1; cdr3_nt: TGCGCCAGCAGCTTTCGCGGGAGCGGGAGGCAGGAGACCCAGTACTTC; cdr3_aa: CASSFRGSGRQETQYF
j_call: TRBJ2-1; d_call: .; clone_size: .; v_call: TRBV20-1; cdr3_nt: TGCAGTGCCGAGGCCTACAATGAGCAGTTCTTC; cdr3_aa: CSAEAYNEQFF
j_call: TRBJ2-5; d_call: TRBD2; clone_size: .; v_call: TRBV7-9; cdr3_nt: TGTGCCAGCACCCGCCCGGGACTACAAGAGACCCAGTACTTC; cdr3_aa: CASTRPGLQETQYF
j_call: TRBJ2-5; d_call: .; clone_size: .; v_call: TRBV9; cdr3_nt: TGTGCCAGCAGCGAACAGGGATACCAAGAGACCCAGTACTTC; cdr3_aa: CASSEQGYQETQYF
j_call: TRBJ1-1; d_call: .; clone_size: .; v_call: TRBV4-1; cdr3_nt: TGCGCCAGCAGCCAAGCCCAGGGGAGAAGCACTGAAGCTTTCTTT; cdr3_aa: CASSQAQGRSTEAFF
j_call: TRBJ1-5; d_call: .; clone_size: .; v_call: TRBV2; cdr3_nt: .; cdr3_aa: CASILDRGEQPQHF
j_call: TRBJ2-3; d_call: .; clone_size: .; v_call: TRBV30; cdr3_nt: TGTGCCTGGAGTTTCAGGACAAGCACAGATACGCAGTATTTT; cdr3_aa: CAWSFRTSTDTQYF
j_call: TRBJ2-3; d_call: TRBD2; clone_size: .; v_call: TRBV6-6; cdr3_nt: TGTGCCAGCTCGGCACAGCGGGGCCTCACAGATACGCAGTATTTT; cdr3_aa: CASSAQRGLTDTQYF
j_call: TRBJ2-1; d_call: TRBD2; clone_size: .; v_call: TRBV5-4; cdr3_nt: TGTGCCAGCAGCTCCTACCAGCGGGGGGGCCGCAGTGAGCAGTTCTTC; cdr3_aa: CASSSYQRGGRSEQFF
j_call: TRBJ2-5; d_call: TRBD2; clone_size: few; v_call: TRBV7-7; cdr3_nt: TGTGCTAGCAGCTCTAGCGGGGGGATGGAGACCCAGTACTTC; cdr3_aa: CASSSSGGMETQYF
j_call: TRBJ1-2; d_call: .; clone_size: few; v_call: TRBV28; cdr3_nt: TGTGCCAGCAGTCTGTACGGGGCTAACTATGGCTACACCTTC; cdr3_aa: CASSLYGANYGYTF
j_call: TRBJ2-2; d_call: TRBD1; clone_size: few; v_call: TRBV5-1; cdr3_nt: TGCGCCAGCAGCCTTACAGGGGACGGCGGGGAGCTGTTTTTT; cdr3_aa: CASSLTGDGGELFF
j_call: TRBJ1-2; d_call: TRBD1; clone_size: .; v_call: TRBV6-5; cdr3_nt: TGTGCCAGCAGTCGACAGGGGAACTATGGCTACACCTTC; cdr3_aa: CASSRQGNYGYTF
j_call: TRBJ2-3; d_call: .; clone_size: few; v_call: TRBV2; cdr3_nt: TGTGCCAGCAGACAGACAGTCCCGAGAGATACGCAGTATTTT; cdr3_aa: CASRQTVPRDTQYF
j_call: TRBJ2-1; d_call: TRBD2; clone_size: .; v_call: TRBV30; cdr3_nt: TGTGCCGGGGCTAGCGGGGGCTACAATGAGCAGTTCTTC; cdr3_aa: CAGASGGYNEQFF
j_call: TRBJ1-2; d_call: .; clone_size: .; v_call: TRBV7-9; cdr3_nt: TGTGCCAGCAGCCGCGACAGCCCATTTAACTATGGCTACACCTTC; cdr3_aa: CASSRDSPFNYGYTF
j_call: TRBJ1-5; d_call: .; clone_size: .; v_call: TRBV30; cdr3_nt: TGTGCCTGGAGTAAGGACAGTAGCAATCAGCCCCAGCATTTT; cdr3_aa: CAWSKDSSNQPQHF
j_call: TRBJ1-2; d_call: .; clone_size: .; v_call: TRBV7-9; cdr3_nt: TGTGCCAGCAGCTCAAACTATGGCTACACCTTC; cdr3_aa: CASSSNYGYTF
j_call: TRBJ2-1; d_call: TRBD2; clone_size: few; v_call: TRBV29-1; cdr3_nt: TGCAGCGTTGAAGAGGCAAGCGGGAGCTATGAGCAGTTCTTC; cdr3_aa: CSVEEASGSYEQFF
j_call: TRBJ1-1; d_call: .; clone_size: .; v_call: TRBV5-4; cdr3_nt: TGTGCCAGCAGCTGGAGGACAGAAGCTGAAGCTTTCTTT; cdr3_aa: CASSWRTEAEAFF
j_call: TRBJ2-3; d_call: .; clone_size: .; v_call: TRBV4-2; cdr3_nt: TGTGCCAGCAGCCAAGGTAGTCGGGATACGCAGTATTTT; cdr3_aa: CASSQGSRDTQYF
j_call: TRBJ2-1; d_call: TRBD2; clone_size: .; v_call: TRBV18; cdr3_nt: TGTGCCAGCTCACCAGTAGCGGGAAGCAATGAGCAGTTCTTC; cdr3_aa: CASSPVAGSNEQFF
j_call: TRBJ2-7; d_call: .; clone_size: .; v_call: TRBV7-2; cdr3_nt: TGTGCCAGCAGCCCGTTCGACAGAACCTACGAGCAGTACTTC; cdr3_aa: CASSPFDRTYEQYF
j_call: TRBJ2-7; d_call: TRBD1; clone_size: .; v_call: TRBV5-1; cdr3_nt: TGCGCCAGCAGCCTCGGACAGGGCCACGAGCAGTACTTC; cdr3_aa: CASSLGQGHEQYF
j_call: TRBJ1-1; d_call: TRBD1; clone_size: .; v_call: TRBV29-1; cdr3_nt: TGCAGCGTTCACCGGGGGACAGCTGCCACTGAAGCTTTCTTT; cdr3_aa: CSVHRGTAATEAFF
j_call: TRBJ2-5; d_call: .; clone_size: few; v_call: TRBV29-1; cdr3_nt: TGCAGCGTTGCAGCGGAGGGAGAGACCCAGTACTTC; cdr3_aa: CSVAAEGETQYF
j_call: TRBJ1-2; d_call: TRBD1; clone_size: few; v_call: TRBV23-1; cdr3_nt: TGCGCCAGCAGTCAGGAATTGGACAGGGCGTTCTCATATGGCTACACCTTC; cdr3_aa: CASSQELDRAFSYGYTF